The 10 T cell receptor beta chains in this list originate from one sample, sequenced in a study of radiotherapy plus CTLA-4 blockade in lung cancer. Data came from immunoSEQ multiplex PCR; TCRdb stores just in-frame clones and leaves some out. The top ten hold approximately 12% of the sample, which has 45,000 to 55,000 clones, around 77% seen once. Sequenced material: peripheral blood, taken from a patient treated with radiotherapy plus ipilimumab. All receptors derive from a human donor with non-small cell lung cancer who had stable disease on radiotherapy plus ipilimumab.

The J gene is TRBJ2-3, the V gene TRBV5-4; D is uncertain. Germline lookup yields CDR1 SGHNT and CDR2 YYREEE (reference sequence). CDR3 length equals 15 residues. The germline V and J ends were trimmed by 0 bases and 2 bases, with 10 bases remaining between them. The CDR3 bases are TGTGCCAGCAGCTTGGATGTAGGGTTCACAGATACGCAGTATTTT. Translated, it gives CASSLDVGFTDTQYF.

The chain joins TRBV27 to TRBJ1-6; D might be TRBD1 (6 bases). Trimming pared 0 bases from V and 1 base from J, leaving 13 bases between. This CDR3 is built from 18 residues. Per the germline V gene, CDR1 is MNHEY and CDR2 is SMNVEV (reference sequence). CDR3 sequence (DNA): TGTGCCAGCAGTTTATCTGGGGGGCGAGGGTCCTATAATTCACCCCTCCACTTT. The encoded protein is CASSLSGGRGSYNSPLHF.

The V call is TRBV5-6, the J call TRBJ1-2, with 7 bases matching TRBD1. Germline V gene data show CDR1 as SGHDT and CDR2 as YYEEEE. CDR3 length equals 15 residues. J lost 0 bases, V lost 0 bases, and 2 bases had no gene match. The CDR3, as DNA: TGTGCCAGCAGCTTGGGGCAGGGGGCTAACTATGGCTACACCTTC. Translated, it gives CASSLGQGANYGYTF.

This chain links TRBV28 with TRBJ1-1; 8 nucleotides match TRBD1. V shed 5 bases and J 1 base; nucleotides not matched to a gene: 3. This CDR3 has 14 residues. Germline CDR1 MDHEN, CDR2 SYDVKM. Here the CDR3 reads CASSRQGWNTEAFF. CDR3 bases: TGTGCCAGCAGTAGACAGGGGTGGAACACTGAAGCTTTCTTT.

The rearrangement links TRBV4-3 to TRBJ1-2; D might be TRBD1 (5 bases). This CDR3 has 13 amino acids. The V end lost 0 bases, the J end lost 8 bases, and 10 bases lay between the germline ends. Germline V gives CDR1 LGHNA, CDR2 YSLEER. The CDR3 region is CASSQEGLRGYTF. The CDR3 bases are TGCGCCAGCAGCCAAGAGGGACTGAGAGGCTACACCTTC.

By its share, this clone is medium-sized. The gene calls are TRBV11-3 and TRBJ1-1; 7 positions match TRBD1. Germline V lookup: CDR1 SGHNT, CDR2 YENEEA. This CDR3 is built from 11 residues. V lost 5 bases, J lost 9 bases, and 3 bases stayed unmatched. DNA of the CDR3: TGTGCCAGCAGCCAGGGGGGCCAAGCTTTCTTT. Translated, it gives CASSQGGQAFF.

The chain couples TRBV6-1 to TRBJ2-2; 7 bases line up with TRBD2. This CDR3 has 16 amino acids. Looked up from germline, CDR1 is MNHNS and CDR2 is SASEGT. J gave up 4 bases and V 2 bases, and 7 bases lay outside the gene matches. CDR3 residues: CASSEFTGGGTGELFF. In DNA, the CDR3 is TGTGCCAGCAGTGAATTTACGGGGGGTGGCACCGGGGAGCTGTTTTTT.

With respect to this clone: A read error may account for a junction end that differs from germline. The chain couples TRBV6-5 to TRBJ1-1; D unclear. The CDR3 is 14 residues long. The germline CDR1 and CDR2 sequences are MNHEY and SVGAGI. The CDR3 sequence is CASTYGSSNTEAFF. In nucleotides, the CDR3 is TGTGCCAGCACTTACGGGTCATCGAACACTGAAGCTTTCTTT.

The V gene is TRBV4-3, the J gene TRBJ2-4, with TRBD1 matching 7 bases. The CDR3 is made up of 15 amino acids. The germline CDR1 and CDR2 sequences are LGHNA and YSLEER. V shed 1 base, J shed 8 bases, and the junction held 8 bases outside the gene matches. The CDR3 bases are TGCGCCAGCAGCCAAGGAAGGGGGCGGGCAGACATTCAGTACTTC. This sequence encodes CASSQGRGRADIQYF.

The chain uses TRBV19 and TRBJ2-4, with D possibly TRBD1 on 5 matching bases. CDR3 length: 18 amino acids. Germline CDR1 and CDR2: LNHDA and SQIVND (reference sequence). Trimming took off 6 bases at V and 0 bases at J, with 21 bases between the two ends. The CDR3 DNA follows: TGTGCCAGTAGCATGTCTTGGTACGGCCAGGGAGCCAAAAACATTCAGTACTTC. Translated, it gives CASSMSWYGQGAKNIQYF.